The following is a TCR beta chain sequence with its context. Its antigen is unknown. Germline V gives CDR1 SGHRS, CDR2 YFSETQ. The CDR3 runs to 17 residues. J gave up 2 bases and V 4 bases, and 8 bases lay outside the gene matches. An Oncomine TCR Beta short-read assay was used to sequence the DNA from cultured CD4+ T cells. TCRdb reprocessed the PCR reads with MiXCR, giving one entry per CDR3 protein. The sample carries 12,000 or so distinct CDR3 sequences, 30% to 35% recorded once. The record originates from a study of vaccination and CD4 T cells after COVID-19. The sample's treatment: roughly 11-day PBMC culture with coronavirus spike peptide pools or control peptides (ViraFEST assay). Culture conditions combined two million PBMCs per well with 7.5 to 10 IU/ml IL-2 and 7.5 to 10 ug/ml peptide pools.

The chain combines TRBV5-1 with TRBJ2-5; 13 bases are shared with TRBD2. The starting material was CD4+ T cells from blood, cultured in vitro, obtained before SARS-CoV-2 vaccination. The TCR sequence derives from a human donor who received a COVID-19 vaccine. CDR3 in amino acids: CASSLRLAGGYQETQYF. The DNA of the CDR3 is TGCGCCAGCAGCCTAAGACTAGCGGGGGGCTATCAAGAGACCCAGTACTTC.